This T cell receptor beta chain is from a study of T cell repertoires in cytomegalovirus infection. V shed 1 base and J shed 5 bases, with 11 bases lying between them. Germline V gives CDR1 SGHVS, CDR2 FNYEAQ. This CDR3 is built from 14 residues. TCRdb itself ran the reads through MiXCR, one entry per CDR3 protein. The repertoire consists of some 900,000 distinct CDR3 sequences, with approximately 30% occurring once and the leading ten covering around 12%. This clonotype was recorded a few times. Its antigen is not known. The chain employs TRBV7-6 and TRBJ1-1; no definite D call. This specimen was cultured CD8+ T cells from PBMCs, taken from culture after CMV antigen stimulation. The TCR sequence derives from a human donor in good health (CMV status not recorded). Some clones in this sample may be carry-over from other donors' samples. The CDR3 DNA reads TGTGCCAGCAGCTTAGTGATGAAGGGAACTGAAGCTTTCTTT. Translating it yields CASSLVMKGTEAFF.